What follows are 26 T cell receptor beta chains derived from one specimen sequenced in a study of T-cell memory formation after mild COVID-19. TCRdb re-called the 5' RACE reads with MiXCR, one entry per CDR3 protein. The table has about 150,000 distinct CDR3 sequences, about 14% seen once. The sequencing input was PBMCs or a T cell subset sorted from them (not recorded which). Receptor source: an adult woman who had mild COVID-19 (a few samples of this study predate the infection). Cell type and time point are not known.

This clonotype was recorded many times. V is TRBV5-5 and J is TRBJ2-2; TRBD1 is a possible D gene (6 bases). V lost 4 bases and J lost 5, with 12 bases in between. This CDR3 is built from 14 residues. Germline CDR1 reads SGHKS; CDR2 reads YYEKEE (reference sequence). The CDR3 sequence: CASSPTGPTGELFF. CDR3 nucleotide sequence: TGTGCCAGCAGCCCTACAGGGCCAACCGGGGAGCTGTTTTTT.

This clonotype showed up just a few times. This sequence joins TRBV7-8 and TRBJ1-4; D may be TRBD1 (6 bases). The CDR3 sequence is 14 residues long. Trimming removed 0 bases at V and 8 bases at J, with 10 bases between. CDR1 and CDR2 from the germline V gene are SGHVS and FQNEAQ. This CDR3 is CASSLAWGQEKLFF. The DNA for the CDR3 is TGTGCCAGCAGCTTAGCCTGGGGGCAGGAAAAACTGTTTTTT.

The rearrangement uses TRBV30 and TRBJ1-6; 8 bases map to TRBD1. Trimming at V came to 4 bases and at J to 0 bases, leaving 5 bases not matched to a gene. This CDR3 is built from 16 residues. Germline V CDR1 and CDR2: GTSNPN, SVGIG (reference sequence). In DNA, the CDR3 is TGTGCCTGGAATCGACAGGGGAGCTCCTATAATTCACCCCTCCACTTT. It codes for CAWNRQGSSYNSPLHF.

The J gene is TRBJ2-1, the V gene TRBV7-9; D not resolved. The CDR3 covers 12 residues. V was cut by 3 bases and J by 8 bases, with 8 bases left in between. Germline V gives CDR1 SEHNR, CDR2 FQNEAQ (reference sequence). The CDR3 spells CASSFNIHEQFF. The DNA for the CDR3 is TGTGCCAGCAGCTTTAACATACATGAGCAGTTCTTC.

A few counts support this clonotype. V usage is TRBV25-1 and J usage is TRBJ2-2, with D hard to call. This CDR3 has 16 amino acids. The ends were cut back, 1 base at V and 6 bases at J, with 15 bases in the middle. Germline V gene lookup returns CDR1 MGHDK and CDR2 SYGVNS. The CDR3 sequence: CASSEFALRSSGELFF. The DNA of the CDR3 is TGTGCCAGCAGTGAATTCGCGCTCCGAAGTTCCGGGGAGCTGTTTTTT.

This clonotype was detected a few times. J is TRBJ2-3 and V is TRBV9; perhaps TRBD1 as D (6 bases). In germline, CDR1 is SGDLS, CDR2 YYNGEE. The CDR3 loop spans 16 amino acids. With 1 base removed from V and 3 bases from J, the gap between germline ends came to 15 bases. CDR3 residues: CASSVSGAKLTDTQYF. The DNA for the CDR3 is TGTGCCAGCAGCGTATCAGGGGCCAAACTTACAGATACGCAGTATTTT.

This clonotype has a handful of counts. This sequence joins TRBV30 and TRBJ2-7; D ambiguous. There are 14 residues in the CDR3. The germline V gene has CDR1 GTSNPN and CDR2 SVGIG (reference sequence). Trimming took off 5 bases at V and 0 bases at J, with 14 bases between the two ends. The CDR3 reads CAWAPNSHSYEQYF. In DNA, the CDR3 is TGTGCCTGGGCGCCGAACTCCCACTCCTACGAGCAGTACTTC.

The chain recombines TRBV4-2 with TRBJ2-1; 13 bases match TRBD2. Per germline, CDR1 LGHNA and CDR2 YNFKEQ. CDR3 size: 16 residues. The J segment lost 7 bases and the V segment lost 4 bases, leaving 7 bases of the junction unmatched. The CDR3 DNA is TGTGCCAGCAGCCTAGGACTAGCGGGAGAAGGGAATGAGCAGTTCTTC. Protein sequence: CASSLGLAGEGNEQFF.

This clonotype was seen more than once but under ten times. The V gene is TRBV12-3 or TRBV12-4, the J gene TRBJ2-3, with D tentatively TRBD1 (5 bases). V was trimmed by 6 bases and J by 0 bases, leaving 19 bases between them. The CDR3 consists of 17 residues. The CDR3 sequence is CASSSPLFKGSTDTQYF. In DNA, the CDR3 is TGTGCCAGCAGCTCTCCCTTGTTTAAGGGGAGCACAGATACGCAGTATTTT.

The rearrangement uses TRBV25-1 and TRBJ2-3, with 7 bases aligning to TRBD1. CDR3 length equals 14 residues. Germline V gene data show CDR1 as MGHDK and CDR2 as SYGVNS. V lost 9 bases to trimming and J lost 2 bases; unmatched junction nucleotides: 8. This CDR3 is CARRGPRYTDTQYF. The DNA of the CDR3 is TGTGCCAGAAGGGGGCCTCGGTACACAGATACGCAGTATTTT.

This chain joins TRBV7-2 and TRBJ2-1; 8 bases line up with TRBD1. Germline lookup yields CDR1 SGHTA and CDR2 FQGNSA. The CDR3 is 14 residues long. The V segment lost 2 bases and the J segment 13 bases; nucleotides outside the gene matches: 10. DNA for the CDR3: TGTGCCAGCAGCTTAATCAGTGGACAGGGTGAACAGTTCTTC. Protein: CASSLISGQGEQFF. Full variable domain (outside the CDR3, taken from reference TRBV7-2 and TRBJ2-1): GAGVSQSPSNKVTEKGKDVELRCDPISGHTALYWYRQSLGQGLEFLIYFQGNSAPDKSGLPSDRFSAERTGGSVSTLTIQRTQQEDSAVYLCASSLISGQGEQFFGPGTRLTVL.

This clonotype was counted between two and nine times. The chain employs TRBV6-5 and TRBJ1-2, with 7 bases that match TRBD1. The CDR3 totals 15 residues. Germline CDR1 and CDR2: MNHEY and SVGAGI. Losses at the gene ends were 0 bases for V and 7 bases for J; bases not matched to a gene: 8. The CDR3 sequence is CASSYSYRGEVGYTF. CDR3 DNA: TGTGCCAGCAGTTACTCGTACAGGGGAGAGGTTGGCTACACCTTC.

This clonotype was counted a few times. This rearrangement joins TRBV5-1 to TRBJ2-7; perhaps TRBD1 as D (7 bases). Germline assignment: CDR1 SGHRS and CDR2 YFSETQ. The V gene lost 0 bases and the J gene lost 4 bases, with 11 bases spanning the gap. The CDR3 extends over 14 amino acids. In nucleotides, the CDR3 is TGCGCCAGCAGCTTGGAGGGGGCGGGGTACGAGCAGTACTTC. Protein: CASSLEGAGYEQYF.

This clonotype was detected only a few times. The chain is built from TRBV12-3 or TRBV12-4 and TRBJ1-2, with TRBD1 matching 7 bases. V gave up 8 bases and J gave up 6 bases; unmatched junction bases: 9. The CDR3 length is 13 residues. The CDR3 sequence is CASAKGAVDGYTF. The CDR3 DNA reads as TGTGCCAGCGCTAAGGGGGCAGTGGATGGCTACACCTTC.

V gene TRBV29-1 combines with J gene TRBJ2-1, with 9 positions matching TRBD2. V trimming: 7 bases; J trimming: 4 bases; junction bases outside the gene matches: 8. The V gene's germline CDR1 is SQVTM and CDR2 ANQGSEA. CDR3 length equals 14 residues. In DNA form, the CDR3 reads TGCAGCGCCGAAGGTCTAGCGGGGTACAATGAGCAGTTCTTC. Translation gives CSAEGLAGYNEQFF.

This clonotype was seen at least ten times. The gene calls are TRBV7-6 and TRBJ2-1; D may be TRBD2 (7 bases). V was trimmed by 1 base and J by 9 bases, leaving 13 bases between them. Germline V gene sequence: CDR1 SGHVS, CDR2 FNYEAQ. The CDR3 runs 14 residues. CDR3 region: CASSLVEGGGEQFF. The DNA of the CDR3 is TGTGCCAGCAGCTTAGTGGAGGGAGGGGGTGAGCAGTTCTTC.

This clonotype turned up a few times. The chain couples TRBV30 to TRBJ2-7, with 9 positions matching TRBD2. The V segment lost 3 bases and the J segment 3 bases; nucleotides outside the gene matches: 9. Germline V gene sequence: CDR1 GTSNPN, CDR2 SVGIG (reference sequence). The CDR3 length is 15 residues. The CDR3 is CAWSSALAGIYEQYF. The DNA of the CDR3 is TGTGCCTGGAGCTCCGCGCTAGCGGGAATCTACGAGCAGTACTTC. Full variable domain (outside the CDR3, taken from reference TRBV30 and TRBJ2-7): SQTIHQWPATLVQPVGSPLSLECTVEGTSNPNLYWYRQAAGRGLQLLFYSVGIGQISSEVPQNLSASRPQDRQFILSSKKLLLSDSGFYLCAWSSALAGIYEQYFGPGTRLTVT.

The chain combines TRBV7-8 with TRBJ1-5; D may be TRBD1 (6 bases). Germline CDR1 and CDR2: SGHVS and FQNEAQ. The CDR3 has 16 residues. V was shortened by 1 base and J by 1 base, with 11 bases between the two germline ends. The CDR3 is CASSLVSQGSNQPQHF. In nucleotides, the CDR3 is TGTGCCAGCAGCTTAGTTTCTCAGGGGAGCAATCAGCCCCAGCATTTT.

This clonotype was detected a few times. V usage is TRBV9 and J usage is TRBJ2-1; D remains ambiguous. The CDR3 length is 15 residues. V was shortened by 3 bases and J by 2 bases, with 12 bases between the two germline ends. Germline V gene data show CDR1 as SGDLS and CDR2 as YYNGEE. The CDR3 sequence is CASSDRSAPYNEQFF. The DNA of the CDR3 is TGTGCCAGCAGCGATCGCAGCGCACCCTACAATGAGCAGTTCTTC.

There are a few counts of this clonotype. The J gene is TRBJ2-2, the V gene TRBV20-1; possibly TRBD1 for D (6 bases). Germline assignment: CDR1 DFQATT and CDR2 SNEGSKA (reference sequence). CDR3 length: 13 amino acids. Trimming stripped 3 bases from V and 8 bases from J, with 13 bases between. The CDR3 protein is CSASQGLAGELFF. The CDR3 DNA reads as TGCAGTGCTAGTCAGGGGTTAGCAGGGGAGCTGTTTTTT.

The gene calls are TRBV7-9 and TRBJ2-3, with D perhaps TRBD2 (6 bases). The V and J ends lost 1 base and 6 bases respectively, with 20 bases between them. Looked up from germline, CDR1 is SEHNR and CDR2 is FQNEAQ (reference sequence). The CDR3 extends over 17 amino acids. CDR3 region: CASSLEGKRLGVDTQYF. The CDR3 DNA sequence: TGTGCCAGCAGCTTAGAGGGGAAGCGACTAGGTGTGGATACGCAGTATTTT.

A few counts support this clonotype. The chain combines TRBV18 with TRBJ2-4; maybe TRBD1 (6 bases). V lost 1 base and J 8 bases, leaving 21 bases between the germline ends. The CDR3 totals 17 residues. Germline CDR1 is KGHSH and CDR2 is LQKENI. The CDR3 protein is CASSPLIGQPEGDIQYF. The CDR3 DNA is TGTGCCAGCTCACCACTTATTGGACAGCCAGAGGGGGACATTCAGTACTTC.

The chain is built from TRBV4-1 and TRBJ2-3; D is ambiguous. CDR3 size: 12 residues. Germline V CDR1 and CDR2: MGHRA, YSYEKL. V lost 4 bases, J lost 3 bases, and 5 bases lay in between. The CDR3 protein is CASSLPTDTQYF. CDR3 nucleotide sequence: TGCGCCAGCAGCCTCCCGACAGATACGCAGTATTTT.

The chain carries TRBV28 and TRBJ2-7; 11 nucleotides align to TRBD2. The CDR3 runs 15 residues. Germline CDR1 is MDHEN and CDR2 is SYDVKM. Unmatched junction bases numbered 9, after V lost 6 bases and J lost 5 bases. CDR3 in amino acids: CASRPGLAARDEQYF. For the CDR3, the DNA is TGTGCCAGCAGACCGGGACTAGCGGCCCGGGACGAGCAGTACTTC.

The chain links TRBV7-2 to TRBJ2-1, with 7 bases aligning to TRBD1. CDR3 size: 15 residues. V shed 4 bases and J 4 bases; nucleotides not matched to a gene: 7. Germline V gene lookup returns CDR1 SGHTA and CDR2 FQGNSA. The CDR3, as DNA: TGTGCCAGCAGCTGGGGGACAGAGGTTTACAATGAGCAGTTCTTC. Translation: CASSWGTEVYNEQFF.

This clonotype was picked up a small number of times. The V call is TRBV7-9, the J call TRBJ2-3, with 10 bases matching TRBD2. Germline CDR1 and CDR2: SEHNR and FQNEAQ (reference sequence). This CDR3 contains 17 residues. Trimming at V came to 4 bases and at J to 3 bases, leaving 10 bases not matched to a gene. CDR3 in DNA: TGTGCCAGCAGCTACATTCCGGGTAGCGGGAGGACAGATACGCAGTATTTT. This gives the protein CASSYIPGSGRTDTQYF. The whole variable domain, filled in from reference TRBV7-9 and TRBJ2-3, reads DTGVSQNPRHKITKRGQNVTFRCDPISEHNRLYWYRQTLGQGPEFLTYFQNEAQLEKSRLLSDRFSAERPKGSFSTLEIQRTEQGDSAMYLCASSYIPGSGRTDTQYFGPGTRLTVL.